Described below is a single T cell receptor (beta chain) sequence and its context. In its sample, this clonotype was seen many times. It has no known antigen specificity. There are no base qualities to consult, and no much larger clone falls within one base. The data stem from a study of patients and donors after allogeneic stem cell transplantation (dated by TCRdb to about 2020). Receptor libraries were prepared by RT-PCR. Instrument used: NextSeq 550. TCRdb itself trimmed the public reads at Q25 with fastp, ran MiXCR and retained productive beta chains. Entries are consolidated by CDR3 protein sequence, retaining the most common genes and DNA. A total of fewer than 250,000 distinct CDR3 sequences appear in this sample, roughly an eighth of them only once. The ten largest make up roughly 11% of the sample. The CDR3 runs 13 amino acids, cysteine and phenylalanine included. The kept DNA is CDR3 alone, 39 bases in frame from the first base. The germline V gene provides CDR1 SQVTM and CDR2 ANQGSEA.

The clonotype was recovered from a human donor who was either an allogeneic HSCT recipient or a stem cell or donor lymphocyte infusion donor (not recorded which). It is not recorded whose cells these are; they may come from a transplant donor. The chain is encoded by TRBV29-1 joined to TRBJ2-1, and TRBD1 matches 10 of the central bases. The sequenced material came from blood, either unsorted or a sorted T cell fraction (not recorded which). The DNA sequence follows: TGCAGTGCCGGGACAGGGGTCAACAATGAGCAGTTCTTC. It translates as CSAGTGVNNEQFF.